This T cell receptor (beta chain) originates from a study of CD8+ T cells in alopecia areata. Extraction and reverse transcription of RNA yielded cDNA as the sequencing template. TCRdb keeps only in-frame clones here, not all; method: immunoSEQ multiplex PCR. The table lists 130,000 to 150,000 clones, about 87% of them singletons. The germline V gene has CDR1 SQVTM and CDR2 ANQGSEA. The CDR3 spans 11 residues. Trimming removed 7 bases from V and 8 bases from J, with 14 bases in between. This chain connects TRBV29-1 to TRBJ1-2, with D hard to call. The starting material was CD8+ T cells sorted from blood, obtained at week 0. The sequence was obtained from a human donor with alopecia areata. The CDR3 sequence: CSGRTQGGYTF. CDR3 nucleotides: TGCAGCGGCCGGACCCAAGGAGGCTACACCTTC.